This TCR beta chain was obtained from a study of blood T cell repertoires in COVID-19 (dated by TCRdb to the early 2020s). Context from the whole study: Samples from collaborators originated in the United States, Italy and Spain and spanned both the acute and convalescent phases of COVID-19. The prospective study material was composed of cDNA or gDNA derived from T cells, B-cell-depleted T cells, or PBMCs. Deeply sampled blood TCRbeta repertoires from subjects exposed to, actively infected with, or recovered from COVID-19 were included in the dataset. The repertoires were made available in a free public database intended to serve as a resource for research on the immune response to SARS-CoV-2. Samples were obtained from the ongoing ImmuneRACE study (first 160 participants) and from 1,200 or so subjects provided by 6 global collaborators. Sample metadata almost always included a de-identified subject ID, COVID-19 status, age in years and sex. Where available, HLA class I and class II types were obtained from metadata supplied by the sample provider rather than from assay-based typing. General findings and caveats noted by the study authors: Clinical and demographic metadata were provided uncurated, with the amount varying by source and participant.

TCRbeta CDR3 regions were amplified from genomic DNA using the immunoSEQ Assay, a bias-controlled multiplex PCR. Turning to the authors' computational methods: Nucleated cell counts per sample were estimated from amplification of reference gene primers within the assay. To quantify the absolute abundance of each unique TCRbeta CDR3 rearrangement, sequence reads were collapsed and filtered. For each sample, productive Simpson clonality was calculated by taking the square root of Simpson's diversity index across productive rearrangements. Entries here come from immuneACCESS through TCRdb and include only in-frame sequences with V and J called. Some clones fail to appear in such tables; in the studies checked, an unresolved V gene covers under half of the shortfall, and the cause of the remainder is unknown. V and J calls and clone size are those listed in that table; D and trimming were worked out from the DNA. The sample table records 55,000 to 80,000 clones; approximately 86% of these occur just once. 12% of the sample lies in the top ten.

The V and J ends are trimmed by 4 bases and 8 bases, leaving 15 bases between them. The germline V gene provides CDR1 SQVTM and CDR2 ANQGSEA. The CDR3 covers 13 residues, taking in both the cysteine and the phenylalanine. Just the 39-base CDR3 DNA is kept, in frame starting at base 1. On this clone itself: It has no known antigen specificity. Base qualities are not provided; no much larger clone lies one nucleotide away.

Whole blood was collected in K2EDTA tubes by collaborating institutions according to the institutions' own protocols. For TCRbeta analysis, collaborators shipped samples as frozen whole blood, isolated PBMCs, or DNA extracted from either of those sample types. Input material: peripheral blood. Recombination linked TRBV29-1 to TRBJ2-1, with a weak D call of TRBD2 (5 bases match). This receptor was identified in a human donor in a cohort sampled during active COVID-19. At the DNA level, the sequence is TGCAGCGTTGTGGGTGAGAGGGCACATGAGCAGTTCTTC. Its amino acids are CSVVGERAHEQFF.